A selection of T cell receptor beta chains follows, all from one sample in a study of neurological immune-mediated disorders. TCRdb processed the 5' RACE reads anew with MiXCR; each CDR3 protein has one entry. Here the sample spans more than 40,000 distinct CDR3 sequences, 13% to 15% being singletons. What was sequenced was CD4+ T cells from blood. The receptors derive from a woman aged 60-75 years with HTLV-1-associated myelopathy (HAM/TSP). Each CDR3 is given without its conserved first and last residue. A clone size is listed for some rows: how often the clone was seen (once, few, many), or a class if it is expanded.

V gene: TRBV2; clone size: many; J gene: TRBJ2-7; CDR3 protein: ASSTGQGIRAQY
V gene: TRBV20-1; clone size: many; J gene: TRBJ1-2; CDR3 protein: SAQPPTRGYGYT
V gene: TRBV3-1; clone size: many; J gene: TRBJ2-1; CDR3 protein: ASGHGGAGGNEQF
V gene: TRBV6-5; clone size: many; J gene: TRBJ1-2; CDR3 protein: ASSLGRDRGVRYT
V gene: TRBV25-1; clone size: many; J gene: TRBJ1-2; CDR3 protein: ASSPAGGLRTTTSYGYT
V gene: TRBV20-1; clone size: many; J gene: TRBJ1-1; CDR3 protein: SGREVSYTEAF
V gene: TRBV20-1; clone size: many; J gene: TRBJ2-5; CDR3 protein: SARDPTGVSETQY
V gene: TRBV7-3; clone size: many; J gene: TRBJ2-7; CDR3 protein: ASSLAGWSYEQY
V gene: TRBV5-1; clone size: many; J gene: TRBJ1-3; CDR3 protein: ASSLEGVSGNTIY
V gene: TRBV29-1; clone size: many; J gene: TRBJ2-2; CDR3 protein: SASTRGHGELF
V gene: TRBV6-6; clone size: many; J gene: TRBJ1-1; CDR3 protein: ASSPQGERRTEAF
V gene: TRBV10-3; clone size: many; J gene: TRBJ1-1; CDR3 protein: AISEVPDRGTEAF
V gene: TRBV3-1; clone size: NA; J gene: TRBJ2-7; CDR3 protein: ASSRDRGEQY
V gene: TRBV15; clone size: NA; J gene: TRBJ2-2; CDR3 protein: ATSSLVTGTGELF
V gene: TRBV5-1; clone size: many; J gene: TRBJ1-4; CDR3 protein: ASSLGHATNEKLF
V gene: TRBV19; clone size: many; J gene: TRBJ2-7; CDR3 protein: ASSILLTVPYEQY
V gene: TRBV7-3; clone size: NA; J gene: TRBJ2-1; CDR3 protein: ASSLSGRGGVEQF
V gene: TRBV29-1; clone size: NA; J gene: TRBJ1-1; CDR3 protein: SVVRGQSEAF
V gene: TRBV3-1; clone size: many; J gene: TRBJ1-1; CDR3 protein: ASSQTDSNTEAF
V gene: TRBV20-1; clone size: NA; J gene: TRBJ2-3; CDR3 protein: SGSYATGDRDTQY
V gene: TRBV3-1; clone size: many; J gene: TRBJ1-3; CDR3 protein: ASSQGQGAGNTIY
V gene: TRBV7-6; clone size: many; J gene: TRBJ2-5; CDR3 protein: ASSSTSLLLAGGETQY
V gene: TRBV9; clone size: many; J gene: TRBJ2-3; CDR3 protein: ASSPAGQGPDTQY
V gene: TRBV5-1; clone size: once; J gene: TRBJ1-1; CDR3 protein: ASSQGTLNTEAF
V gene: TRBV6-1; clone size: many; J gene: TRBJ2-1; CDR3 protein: ASSAGLAGGRSNEQF
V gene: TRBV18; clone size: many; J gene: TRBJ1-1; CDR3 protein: ASSPRVNTEAF
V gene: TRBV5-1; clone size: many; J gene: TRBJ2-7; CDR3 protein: ASSLSGQGNEQY
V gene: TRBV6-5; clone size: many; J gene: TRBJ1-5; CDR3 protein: ASSYSTDNQPQH
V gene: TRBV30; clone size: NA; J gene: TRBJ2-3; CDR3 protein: AWTGVTDTQY
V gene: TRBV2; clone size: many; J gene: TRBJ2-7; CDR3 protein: ASSARAMYEQY
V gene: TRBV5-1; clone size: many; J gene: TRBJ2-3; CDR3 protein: ASSPQGAPDTQY
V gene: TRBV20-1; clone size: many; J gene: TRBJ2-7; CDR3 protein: SARPGYNEQY
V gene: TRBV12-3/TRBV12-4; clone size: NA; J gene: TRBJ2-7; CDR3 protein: ASSTTGTGGYGQY
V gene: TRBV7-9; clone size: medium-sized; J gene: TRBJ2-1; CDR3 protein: ASSPRGGGASEQF
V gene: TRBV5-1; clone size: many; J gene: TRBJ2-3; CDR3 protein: ASSSTPSADTQY
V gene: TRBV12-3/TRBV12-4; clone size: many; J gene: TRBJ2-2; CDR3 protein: ASSLASGGAGTGELF
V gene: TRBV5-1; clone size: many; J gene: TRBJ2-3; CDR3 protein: ASSLAPDTQY
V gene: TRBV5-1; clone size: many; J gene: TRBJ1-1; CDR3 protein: ASSLVAGGYTEAF
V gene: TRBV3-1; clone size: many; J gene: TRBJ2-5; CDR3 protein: ASSQDLVQETQY
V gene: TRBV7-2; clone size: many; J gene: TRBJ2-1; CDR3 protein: ASSYRLGSYNEQF
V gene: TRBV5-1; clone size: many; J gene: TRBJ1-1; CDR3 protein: ASSTLGAGPTEAF
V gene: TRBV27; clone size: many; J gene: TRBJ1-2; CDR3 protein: AVKAGGYYGYT
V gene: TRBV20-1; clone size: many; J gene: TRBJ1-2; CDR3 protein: SAAGDRGDYGYT
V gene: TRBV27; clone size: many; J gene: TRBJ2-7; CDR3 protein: ASSFSYEQY
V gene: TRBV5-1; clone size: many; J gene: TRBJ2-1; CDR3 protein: ASSGTSYNEQF
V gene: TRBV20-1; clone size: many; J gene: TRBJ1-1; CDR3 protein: SALELRGNTEAF
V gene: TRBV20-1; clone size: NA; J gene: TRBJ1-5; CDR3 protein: SAPQVVNQPHH
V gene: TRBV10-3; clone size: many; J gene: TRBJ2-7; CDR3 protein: AARTGGNEQY
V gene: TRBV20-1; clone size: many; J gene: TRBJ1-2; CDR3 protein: SATIGGVANYGYT
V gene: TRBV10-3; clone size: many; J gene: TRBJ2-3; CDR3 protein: AISEAGGGTDTQY
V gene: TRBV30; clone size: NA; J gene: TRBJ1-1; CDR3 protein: AWSVGHGIEAF
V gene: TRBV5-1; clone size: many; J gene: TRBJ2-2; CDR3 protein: ASSLPGTASTGELF
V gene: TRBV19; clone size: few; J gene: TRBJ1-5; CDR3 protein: ASAEGGRQPQH
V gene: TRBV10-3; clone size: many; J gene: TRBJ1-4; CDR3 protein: AISERAGEKLF
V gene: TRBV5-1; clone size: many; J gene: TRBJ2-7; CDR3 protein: ASSLVTPYEQY
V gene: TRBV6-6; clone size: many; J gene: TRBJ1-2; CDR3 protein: ASSYGVSGNYGYT
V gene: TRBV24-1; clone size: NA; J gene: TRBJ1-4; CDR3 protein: ATSDGTPNEKLF